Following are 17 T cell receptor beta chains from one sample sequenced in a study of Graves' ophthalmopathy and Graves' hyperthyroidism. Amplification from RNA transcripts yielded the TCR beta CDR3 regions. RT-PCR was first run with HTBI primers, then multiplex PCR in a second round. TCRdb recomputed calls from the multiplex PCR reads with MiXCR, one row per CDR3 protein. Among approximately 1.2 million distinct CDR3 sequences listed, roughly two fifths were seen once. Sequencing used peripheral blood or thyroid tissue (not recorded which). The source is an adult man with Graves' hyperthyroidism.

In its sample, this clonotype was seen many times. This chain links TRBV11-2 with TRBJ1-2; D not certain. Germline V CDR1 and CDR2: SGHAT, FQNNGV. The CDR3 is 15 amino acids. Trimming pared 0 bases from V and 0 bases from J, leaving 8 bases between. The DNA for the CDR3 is TGTGCCAGCAGCTTAGATCGTAAAACTAACTATGGCTACACCTTC. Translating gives CASSLDRKTNYGYTF.

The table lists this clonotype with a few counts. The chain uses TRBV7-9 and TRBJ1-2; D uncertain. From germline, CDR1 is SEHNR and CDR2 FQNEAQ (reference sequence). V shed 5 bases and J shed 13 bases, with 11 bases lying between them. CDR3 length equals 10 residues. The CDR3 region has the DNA TGTGCCAGCAGCCGAAGCCCTCCCACCTTC. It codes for CASSRSPPTF.

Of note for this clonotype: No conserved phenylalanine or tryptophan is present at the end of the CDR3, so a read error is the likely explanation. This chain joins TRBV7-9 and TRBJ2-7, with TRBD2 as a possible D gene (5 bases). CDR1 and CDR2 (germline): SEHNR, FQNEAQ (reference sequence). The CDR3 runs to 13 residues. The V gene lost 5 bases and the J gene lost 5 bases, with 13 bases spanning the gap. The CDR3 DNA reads TGTGCCAGCAGCCCCGGGGTTAGGCACGAGCAGTACTCC. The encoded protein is CASSPGVRHEQYS.

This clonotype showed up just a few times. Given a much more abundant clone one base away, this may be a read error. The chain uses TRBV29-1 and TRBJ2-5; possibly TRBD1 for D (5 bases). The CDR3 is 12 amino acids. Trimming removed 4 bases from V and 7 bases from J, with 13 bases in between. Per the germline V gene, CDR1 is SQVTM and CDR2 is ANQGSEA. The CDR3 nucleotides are TGCAGCGTTGGGGGCGACAAGGGGACCCAGTACTTC. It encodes CSVGGDKGTQYF.

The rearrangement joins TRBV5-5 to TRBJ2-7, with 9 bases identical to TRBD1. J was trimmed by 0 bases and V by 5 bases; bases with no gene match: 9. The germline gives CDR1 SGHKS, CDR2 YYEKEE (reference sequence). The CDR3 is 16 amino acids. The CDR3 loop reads CASSSPGTGTSYEQYF. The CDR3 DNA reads TGTGCCAGCAGTTCGCCCGGGACAGGGACCTCCTACGAGCAGTACTTC.

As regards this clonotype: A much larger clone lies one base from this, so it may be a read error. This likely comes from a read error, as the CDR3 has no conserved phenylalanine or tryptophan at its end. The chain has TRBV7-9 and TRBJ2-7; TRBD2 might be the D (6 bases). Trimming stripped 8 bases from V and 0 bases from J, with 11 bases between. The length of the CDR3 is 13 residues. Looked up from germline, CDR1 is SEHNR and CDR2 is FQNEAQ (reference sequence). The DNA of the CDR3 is TGTGCCAGCCAGTTAGCGGTCTCCTACGAGCAGTACTCC. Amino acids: CASQLAVSYEQYS.

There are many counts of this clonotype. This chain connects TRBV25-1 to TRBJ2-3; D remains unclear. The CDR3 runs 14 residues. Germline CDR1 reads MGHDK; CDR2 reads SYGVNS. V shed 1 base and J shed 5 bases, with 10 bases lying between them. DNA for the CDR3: TGTGCCAGCAGTGAATTCAAGGAGATAGATACGCAGTATTTT. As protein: CASSEFKEIDTQYF.

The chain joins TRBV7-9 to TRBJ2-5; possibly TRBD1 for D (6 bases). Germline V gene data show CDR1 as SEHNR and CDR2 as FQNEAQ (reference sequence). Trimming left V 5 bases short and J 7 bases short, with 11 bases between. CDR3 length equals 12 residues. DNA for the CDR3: TGTGCCAGCAGCCGGGACAATCCGACCCAGTACTTC. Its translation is CASSRDNPTQYF.

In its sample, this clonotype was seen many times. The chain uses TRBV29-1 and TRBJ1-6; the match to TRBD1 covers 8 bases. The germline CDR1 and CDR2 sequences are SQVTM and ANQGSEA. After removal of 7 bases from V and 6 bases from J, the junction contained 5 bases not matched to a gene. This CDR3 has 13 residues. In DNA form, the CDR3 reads TGCAGCGCCAAAGGACAGGGTAATTCACCCCTCCACTTT. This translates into CSAKGQGNSPLHF.

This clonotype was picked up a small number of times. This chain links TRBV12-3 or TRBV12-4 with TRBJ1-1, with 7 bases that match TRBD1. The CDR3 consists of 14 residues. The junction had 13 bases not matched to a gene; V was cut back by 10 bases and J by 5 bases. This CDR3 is CAIRLQGLRTEAFF. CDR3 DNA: TGTGCCATCAGATTACAGGGGTTGAGGACTGAAGCTTTCTTT.

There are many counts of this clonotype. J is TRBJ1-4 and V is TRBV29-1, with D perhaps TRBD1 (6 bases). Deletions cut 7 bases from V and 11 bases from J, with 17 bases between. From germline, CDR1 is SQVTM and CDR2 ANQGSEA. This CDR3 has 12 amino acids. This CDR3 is CSAQPGQGKLFF. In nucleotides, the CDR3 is TGCAGCGCCCAACCCGGGCAGGGGAAACTGTTTTTT.

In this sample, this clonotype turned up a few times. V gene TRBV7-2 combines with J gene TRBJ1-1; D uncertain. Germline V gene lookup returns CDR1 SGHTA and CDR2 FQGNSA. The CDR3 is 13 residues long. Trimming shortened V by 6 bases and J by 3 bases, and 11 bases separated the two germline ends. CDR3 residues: CASRSGLDTEAFF. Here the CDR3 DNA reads TGTGCCAGCAGGTCTGGGCTCGACACTGAAGCTTTCTTT.

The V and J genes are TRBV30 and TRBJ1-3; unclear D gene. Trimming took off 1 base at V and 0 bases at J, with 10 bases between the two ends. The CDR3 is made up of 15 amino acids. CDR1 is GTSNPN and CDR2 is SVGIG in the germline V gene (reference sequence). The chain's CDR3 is CAWSETSFSGNTIYF. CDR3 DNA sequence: TGTGCCTGGAGTGAGACATCTTTCTCTGGAAACACCATATATTTT.

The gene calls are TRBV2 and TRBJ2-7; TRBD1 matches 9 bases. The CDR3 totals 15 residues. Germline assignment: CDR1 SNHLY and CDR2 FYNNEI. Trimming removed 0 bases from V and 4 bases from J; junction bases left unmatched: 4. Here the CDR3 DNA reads TGTGCCAGCAGTGAAGCACCGGGACAGGGATACGAGCAGTACTTC. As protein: CASSEAPGQGYEQYF.

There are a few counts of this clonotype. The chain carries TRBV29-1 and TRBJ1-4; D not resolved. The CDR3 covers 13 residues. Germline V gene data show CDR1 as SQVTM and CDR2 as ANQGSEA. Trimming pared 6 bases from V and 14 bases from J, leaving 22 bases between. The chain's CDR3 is CSVRGAGTRSLFF. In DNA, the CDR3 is TGCAGCGTCCGCGGTGCGGGCACCCGAAGTCTGTTTTTT.

The CDR3 bases are TGTGCCAGCAGCCGCGGACAGGGGGGGGGCAATCAGCCCCAGCATTTT. Translated, it gives CASSRGQGGGNQPQHF. V is TRBV7-9 and J is TRBJ1-5; 10 bases agree with TRBD1. The V gene end was trimmed by 5 bases and the J gene end by 2 bases; junction bases not matched to a gene: 6. The CDR3 is 16 residues long. In germline, CDR1 is SEHNR, CDR2 FQNEAQ (reference sequence).

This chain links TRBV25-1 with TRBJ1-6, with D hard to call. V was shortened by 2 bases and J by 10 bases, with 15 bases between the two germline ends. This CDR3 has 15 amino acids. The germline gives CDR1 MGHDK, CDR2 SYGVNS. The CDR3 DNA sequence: TGTGCCAGCAGTGAACCCGGAGACGGTTGGTCACCCCTCCACTTT. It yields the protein CASSEPGDGWSPLHF.